The 24 T cell receptor beta chains below all came from one sample that was sequenced in a study of T-cell reconstitution after alpha-beta-depleted transplantation in children. Preparing the TCRbeta library involved the use of unique molecular identifiers. MiXCR was run by TCRdb on the PCR reads, yielding one entry per CDR3 protein. The sample contains around 240,000 distinct CDR3 sequences, more than 7.5% of which appear only once. Sample: PBMCs from the stem cell graft donor, taken from the stem cell graft. These receptors originate from a human donor who donated a stem cell graft to a child with SCID.

The rearrangement joins TRBV4-3 to TRBJ2-2, with D possibly TRBD2 on 5 matching bases. The CDR3 is 16 amino acids. Germline values: CDR1 LGHNA, CDR2 YSLEER. Trimming stripped 1 base from V and 1 base from J, with 10 bases between. The DNA of the CDR3 is TGCGCCAGCAGCCAAGTTCGGGCGGGGAACACCGGGGAGCTGTTTTTT. Encoded protein: CASSQVRAGNTGELFF.

This clonotype was seen many times. J is TRBJ2-3 and V is TRBV27, with 8 bases that match TRBD1. CDR3 length: 15 amino acids. V was clipped by 4 bases and J by 0 bases; unmatched bases: 3. Germline V CDR1 and CDR2: MNHEY, SMNVEV (reference sequence). CDR3 sequence: CASSSRTGSTDTQYF. The DNA for the CDR3 is TGTGCCAGCAGTTCCCGGACAGGGAGCACAGATACGCAGTATTTT.

This clonotype was recorded many times. The V call is TRBV12-3 or TRBV12-4, the J call TRBJ1-4; no clear D gene. The CDR3 sequence is 13 residues long. The V gene lost 3 bases and the J gene lost 4 bases, with 6 bases spanning the gap. CDR3 region: CASSFDHNEKLFF. DNA for the CDR3: TGTGCCAGCAGTTTTGACCATAATGAAAAACTGTTTTTT.

This clonotype was counted ten times or more. The chain uses TRBV20-1 and TRBJ2-1; 9 nucleotides agree with TRBD1. V lost 5 bases to trimming and J lost 12 bases; unmatched junction nucleotides: 8. The length of the CDR3 is 12 residues. Germline V gene data show CDR1 as DFQATT and CDR2 as SNEGSKA (reference sequence). The CDR3 DNA reads TGCAGTGCTGGGGACAGGGACATAGGGCAGTTCTTC. Protein product: CSAGDRDIGQFF.

At least ten counts were recorded for this clonotype. The V gene is TRBV5-1, the J gene TRBJ1-1; no clear D gene. V was trimmed by 0 bases and J by 1 base, leaving 7 bases between them. In germline, CDR1 is SGHRS, CDR2 YFSETQ. The CDR3 has 14 amino acids. Written as DNA, the CDR3 is TGCGCCAGCAGCTTGGACAGTCCGAACACTGAAGCTTTCTTT. Encoded protein: CASSLDSPNTEAFF.

This chain links TRBV6-5 with TRBJ1-1, with D perhaps matching TRBD1 (6 bases). Germline loops: CDR1 MNHEY, CDR2 SVGAGI. Between the trimmed V and J ends, which lost 2 bases and 4 bases, there was a span of 11 bases. The CDR3 runs 14 residues. The DNA of the CDR3 is TGTGCCAGCAGTTACGGGGGCGACAGCACTGAAGCTTTCTTT. Translated: CASSYGGDSTEAFF.

This clonotype was seen many times. The chain uses TRBV19 and TRBJ1-1, with TRBD1 matching over 8 bases. The junction had 8 bases not matched to a gene; V was cut back by 5 bases and J by 3 bases. CDR1 LNHDA and CDR2 SQIVND come from the germline V gene (reference sequence). CDR3 size: 15 residues. The CDR3 DNA sequence: TGTGCCAGTAGTTCCTACCGGACAGGGCACACTGAAGCTTTCTTT. Encoded protein: CASSSYRTGHTEAFF. Filled out from reference TRBV19 and TRBJ1-1, the complete variable domain reads DGGITQSPKYLFRKEGQNVTLSCEQNLNHDAMYWYRQDPGQGLRLIYYSQIVNDFQKGDIAEGYSVSREKKESFPLTVTSAQKNPTAFYLCASSSYRTGHTEAFFGQGTRLTVV.

This clonotype was seen many times. The chain is built from TRBV5-1 and TRBJ2-3; a possible D gene is TRBD2 (5 bases). CDR3 length: 12 amino acids. CDR1 is SGHRS and CDR2 is YFSETQ in the germline V gene. Between the trimmed V and J ends, which lost 5 bases and 6 bases, there was a span of 10 bases. CDR3 amino acids: CASRNGEDTQYF. The CDR3, as DNA: TGCGCCAGCAGGAACGGGGAGGATACGCAGTATTTT.

This clonotype was picked up many times. This sequence joins TRBV6-5 and TRBJ1-1, with 8 bases aligning to TRBD1. The CDR3 loop spans 13 amino acids. Trimming cost V 8 bases and J 6 bases; bases outside gene matches: 8. Germline lookup yields CDR1 MNHEY and CDR2 SVGAGI. The CDR3 reads CASGRGRGAEAFF. The CDR3 DNA reads as TGTGCCAGCGGCAGGGGGCGGGGGGCTGAAGCTTTCTTT.

This clonotype has a count of ten or more. The chain uses TRBV12-3 or TRBV12-4 and TRBJ2-7, with a weak D call TRBD2 (6 bases). With 1 base removed from V and 6 bases from J, the gap between germline ends came to 13 bases. The CDR3 spans 14 residues. In nucleotides, the CDR3 is TGTGCCAGCAGTTTAGGGGGGGTCTCGGCCGAGCAGTACTTC. Its translation: CASSLGGVSAEQYF.

This clonotype was seen many times. The chain employs TRBV5-1 and TRBJ1-1; the D gene is possibly TRBD1 (5 bases). This CDR3 has 14 amino acids. From germline, CDR1 is SGHRS and CDR2 YFSETQ. V lost 4 bases and J lost 2, with 12 bases in between. CDR3 DNA sequence: TGCGCCAGCAGCGCACCCAGGGTTAACACTGAAGCTTTCTTT. Translation: CASSAPRVNTEAFF.

This clonotype showed up just once. The chain couples TRBV6-1 to TRBJ2-1, with D possibly being TRBD1 or TRBD2 (6 bases each). V lost 6 bases to trimming and J lost 0 bases, with 18 bases between them. CDR3 length equals 17 residues. CDR1 is MNHNS and CDR2 is SASEGT in the germline V gene. The CDR3 bases are TGTGCCAGCAGACCCTCGGGGGCGAGGAGCTCCTACAATGAGCAGTTCTTC. This translates into CASRPSGARSSYNEQFF.

This clonotype was observed a handful of times. The CDR3 DNA follows: TGTGCCAGTCAATGGGGGGCCAGTAGCAATCAGCCCCAGCATTTT. Protein product: CASQWGASSNQPQHF. The chain links TRBV28 to TRBJ1-5; D perhaps matches TRBD1 (6 bases). CDR3 size: 15 residues. CDR1 is MDHEN, CDR2 SYDVKM, per germline. Trimming removed 9 bases from V and 0 bases from J, with 15 bases in between.

This chain joins TRBV12-3 or TRBV12-4 and TRBJ1-6; TRBD1 is a possible D gene (6 bases). CDR3 length: 17 amino acids. V was clipped by 5 bases and J by 9 bases, with 23 bases between them. The CDR3 region has the DNA TGTGCCAGCAGTCAAATGGGGGGCGGCTCGTTCAGTTCACCCCTCCACTTT. It yields the protein CASSQMGGGSFSSPLHF.

Many counts were recorded for this clonotype. The chain has TRBV15 and TRBJ2-1; 12 nucleotides match TRBD2. The CDR3 contains 16 residues. Trimming removed 0 bases from V and 4 bases from J; junction bases left unmatched: 1. Germline lookup yields CDR1 LNHNV and CDR2 YYDKDF (reference sequence). The CDR3 DNA reads as TGTGCCACCAGCAGAGAAGGGACTAGCGGGTACAATGAGCAGTTCTTC. Its protein product is CATSREGTSGYNEQFF.

In its sample, this clonotype was seen many times. V gene TRBV5-1 combines with J gene TRBJ1-1; 11 bases agree with TRBD1. The CDR3 totals 15 residues. With 4 bases clipped from V and 4 bases from J, the junction kept 6 bases outside the gene matches. Looked up from germline, CDR1 is SGHRS and CDR2 is YFSETQ. As DNA, the CDR3 is TGCGCCAGCAGCGTACGGACAGGGGGCAGCACTGAAGCTTTCTTT. Amino acids: CASSVRTGGSTEAFF.

This clonotype came up many times. The chain links TRBV7-8 to TRBJ2-3, with no clear D. CDR1 is SGHVS and CDR2 is FQNEAQ in the germline V gene. Between the trimmed V and J ends, which lost 3 bases and 2 bases, there was a span of 12 bases. This CDR3 comprises 15 residues. The CDR3 sequence is CASSFTDGPTDTQYF. The CDR3 DNA sequence: TGTGCCAGCAGCTTTACGGACGGACCCACAGATACGCAGTATTTT.

This clonotype has ten or more counts. The chain recombines TRBV5-1 with TRBJ2-7, with 8 positions matching TRBD2. Per germline, CDR1 SGHRS and CDR2 YFSETQ. V trimming: 0 bases; J trimming: 10 bases; junction bases outside the gene matches: 9. CDR3 length equals 14 residues. The CDR3 loop reads CASSLALAASEQYF. The CDR3 bases are TGCGCCAGCAGCTTGGCACTAGCGGCTTCGGAACAGTACTTC.

This clonotype was observed many times. V usage is TRBV24-1 and J usage is TRBJ1-2, with TRBD1 matching over 7 bases. The junction had 6 bases not matched to a gene; V was cut back by 4 bases and J by 8 bases. The CDR3 is made up of 13 amino acids. The germline V gene has CDR1 KGHDR and CDR2 SFDVKD. CDR3 DNA: TGTGCCACCAGTGACCATAACAGGGGAGGCTACACCTTC. Its translation is CATSDHNRGGYTF.

This clonotype showed up many times. The chain couples TRBV12-3 or TRBV12-4 to TRBJ1-1, with D possibly being TRBD1 (5 bases). This CDR3 spans 14 amino acids. V gave up 2 bases and J gave up 4 bases, with 11 bases separating them. CDR3 nucleotides: TGTGCCAGCAGTTTACAGGGTGGTAGCACTGAAGCTTTCTTT. This encodes CASSLQGGSTEAFF.

This clonotype came up many times. This chain joins TRBV6-1 and TRBJ2-7, with D perhaps matching TRBD2 (6 bases). Trimming took 6 bases from V and 1 from J, leaving 13 bases between them. Germline CDR1 MNHNS, CDR2 SASEGT. CDR3 length: 14 amino acids. CDR3 sequence: CASSPTGRSYEQYF. As DNA, the CDR3 is TGTGCCAGCAGCCCGACCGGGAGATCCTACGAGCAGTACTTC.

This clonotype was observed many times. This chain uses TRBV20-1 with TRBJ2-7; D remains ambiguous. V was shortened by 0 bases and J by 3 bases, with 12 bases between the two germline ends. Germline-derived CDR1 and CDR2 are DFQATT and SNEGSKA (reference sequence). CDR3 length equals 14 residues. CDR3 DNA: TGCAGTGCTAGAGATGCGGTTGGCCTCTACGAGCAGTACTTC. Its translation is CSARDAVGLYEQYF.

This clonotype was counted ten times or more. The J gene is TRBJ1-2, the V gene TRBV28, with a tentative D call TRBD1 (5 bases). Between the trimmed V and J ends, which lost 6 bases and 5 bases, there was a span of 16 bases. Per the germline V gene, CDR1 is MDHEN and CDR2 is SYDVKM. There are 14 residues in the CDR3. CDR3 loop: CASRRDGPGYGYTF. The CDR3 bases are TGTGCCAGCAGACGGGACGGCCCTGGTTATGGCTACACCTTC.

In this sample, this clonotype turned up many times. This sequence joins TRBV6-1 and TRBJ1-2; 9 bases agree with TRBD1. Germline lookup yields CDR1 MNHNS and CDR2 SASEGT. The length of the CDR3 is 14 residues. V shed 5 bases, J shed 7 bases, and the junction held 8 bases outside the gene matches. CDR3 loop: CASSKGQGVAGYTF. CDR3 nucleotides: TGTGCCAGCAGTAAGGGACAGGGAGTCGCTGGCTACACCTTC.